A selection of T cell receptor beta chains follows, all from one sample in a study of T cells after posttransplantation cyclophosphamide. TCRdb keeps only in-frame clones here, not all; method: immunoSEQ multiplex PCR. The sample carries some 21,000 clones, approximately 92% recorded once. This sample comprised PBMCs, obtained roughly 49 weeks after allogeneic stem cell transplant with calcineurin inhibitor and methotrexate. These receptors all stem from a female patient under 45 who received an allogeneic stem cell transplant from an unrelated donor, was CMV-positive, and had acute and chronic GVHD. A share of the T cells may be of graft donor origin. CDR3s include the opening cysteine and the closing phenylalanine or tryptophan. Clone size is not always given. Where it is, it says once, few, many or a class for expanded clones.

>NA|TRBJ2-1|TRBV7-9
CASSLVAGENEQFF
>NA|TRBJ1-1|TRBV19
CASSIRTGGTEAFF
>NA|TRBJ2-1|TRBV19
CASSMGQPLEQFF
>NA|TRBJ1-3|TRBV7-8
CASSLLQTGLTIHSGNTIYF
>NA|TRBJ2-1|TRBV18
CASSPLEADNEQFF
>NA|TRBJ1-2|TRBV12-5
CASATSGQGANRYGYTF
>NA|TRBJ2-1|TRBV11-3
CASSLASGLEQFF
>NA|TRBJ2-7|TRBV7-3
CASSLMTAAPYEQYF
>NA|TRBJ2-1|TRBV7-2
CASSSSVPLAGGQEQFF
>NA|TRBJ2-1|TRBV7-8
CASSLADQQFF
>NA|TRBJ2-3|TRBV15
CATSTGEGTDTQYF
>NA|TRBJ1-1|TRBV27
CASSLSEGTEAFF
>NA|TRBJ1-2|TRBV10-2
CASSVGGTGVGYTF
>NA|TRBJ2-3|TRBV9
CASSPPGGTDTQYF
>NA|TRBJ2-1|TRBV7-9
CASSLPDRGYNEQFF
>NA|TRBJ1-1|TRBV7-8
CASSLLPPDRQNTEAFF
>once|TRBJ2-5|TRBV5-1
CASSLGTSGNEETQYF
>NA|TRBJ2-2|TRBV10-1
CASSAKPSGTPNTGELFF
>NA|TRBJ2-7|TRBV9
CASSVDSYPYEQYF
>NA|TRBJ1-1|TRBV9
CASSAVSGQGEKAFF
>once|TRBJ2-3|TRBV2
CASSVELAGPITDTQYF
>once|TRBJ2-1|TRBV14
CASSQGLAFYNEQFF
>NA|TRBJ2-5|TRBV11-3
CASSRTSGETQYF
>few|TRBJ1-2|TRBV10-3
CGTTRDNNYGYTF
>NA|TRBJ1-3|TRBV27
CASWDRSSGNTIYF
>once|TRBJ1-2|TRBV5-5
CASSGLRGANYGYTF
>NA|TRBJ1-1|TRBV29-1
CSVEPGGNTEAFF
>NA|TRBJ2-1|TRBV7-2
CASSFRVAGGSSTYNEQFF
>NA|TRBJ2-5|TRBV2
CASGGHPKETQYF
>NA|TRBJ2-1|TRBV11-3
CASSSHKGQGGRSYNEQFF
>NA|TRBJ1-6|TRBV2
CASSEARTGAGSPLHF
>NA|TRBJ2-7|TRBV7-8
CASSYLSGQPSYEQYF
>NA|TRBJ1-1|TRBV7-9
CASSFGDSTEAFF
>NA|TRBJ1-2|TRBV19
CASSIAGRDYGYTF
>NA|TRBJ1-5|TRBV6-6
CASSSHDRGPNQPQHF
>NA|TRBJ1-6|TRBV2
CASSEEDRGRSPLHF
>NA|TRBJ1-1|TRBV5-5
CASSLRGRDTEAFF
>NA|TRBJ2-5|TRBV29-1
CSVDIPKGRQTQYF
>few|TRBJ1-4|TRBV6-1
CASSRQATNEKLFF
>NA|TRBJ2-7|TRBV19
CASSIGSVYEQYF
>NA|TRBJ1-4|TRBV5-4
CASSLTGGFNEKLFF
>NA|NA|TRBV29-1
CSVGIRTGGNTGELFF
>NA|TRBJ2-3|TRBV6-6
CASSPISGTTDTQYF